The T cell receptor beta chain under discussion was sequenced for a study of OX40 agonist ivuxolimab in advanced cancers. The germline V gene encodes CDR1 SNHLY and CDR2 FYNNEI. V shed 0 bases and J shed 8 bases, with 11 bases lying between them. This CDR3 has 14 amino acids. The assay was immunoSEQ multiplex PCR, and TCRdb's table has in-frame clones only and misses some. The sample has under 100,000 clones, 75% to 90% seen once. The chain recombines TRBV2 with TRBJ2-1; D is ambiguous. The TCR originated in an adult with an advanced solid tumor such as melanoma, head and neck, liver or kidney cancer. Here the sequenced sample was CD4+ or CD8+ T cells sorted from blood, taken in a trial of the OX40 agonist ivuxolimab. This CDR3 is CASSEALVLHEQFF. The CDR3 DNA is TGTGCCAGCAGTGAAGCGCTTGTGCTGCATGAGCAGTTCTTC.